This is a list of T cell receptor beta chains from one sample in a study of cytomegalovirus exposure and HLA in healthy donors. Here immunoSEQ multiplex PCR was the method, and the copy in TCRdb shows in-frame clones only, minus some. The data show about 160,000 clones, 70% to 90% seen once. Specimen: PBMCs. The receptors come from a woman under 30 in good health and CMV-seronegative. Each CDR3 is given with its conserved first and last residue. The order of the fields is V gene, D gene, clone size, J gene, CDR3 DNA, CDR3 protein. The D gene is left open where the match is weak. Expanded clones get a size class; other rows say once, few or many, or leave the size out.

TRBV29-1	NA	NA	TRBJ1-1	TGCAGCGCCTCACAGGGCATGAACACTGAAGCTTTCTTT	CSASQGMNTEAFF
TRBV28	NA	NA	TRBJ1-2	TGTGCCAGCAGTTTTGGGGGGGCCCGCTATGGCTACACCTTC	CASSFGGARYGYTF
TRBV10-1	NA	once	TRBJ1-1	TGCGCCAGCACTAAGGACAGATTGAACACTGAAGCTTTCTTT	CASTKDRLNTEAFF
TRBV11-1	TRBD2	NA	TRBJ2-1	TGTGCCAGCACCGGCCTAGCGGACTTTTACAATGAGCAGTTCTTC	CASTGLADFYNEQFF
TRBV18	NA	once	TRBJ2-3	TGTGCCAGCCGATGGGGGGGGCAAACAGATACGCAGTATTTT	CASRWGGQTDTQYF
TRBV4-2	NA	NA	TRBJ2-1	TGTGCCAGCAGCCAAGATTCCGGGGGAGAGCAGTTCTTC	CASSQDSGGEQFF
TRBV19	TRBD1	once	TRBJ1-1	TGTGCCAGTCGAGTAGAGAGGGGGCCTTACCCCACTGAAGCTTTCTTT	CASRVERGPYPTEAFF
TRBV6-6	TRBD1	NA	TRBJ2-7	TGTGCCAGCAGTGGTACCGGGACAGGGGGATACGAGCAGTACTTC	CASSGTGTGGYEQYF
TRBV15	TRBD2	NA	TRBJ2-7	TGTGCCACCAGCAGAGATCTTTTCATCCGGACTAGCGAGCAGTACTTC	CATSRDLFIRTSEQYF
TRBV25-1	TRBD1	once	TRBJ2-7	TGTGCCAGCAGTGAGGCTGCCGGGACAGGGATCTACGAGCAGTACTTC	CASSEAAGTGIYEQYF
TRBV28	TRBD1	NA	TRBJ1-4	TGTGCCAGCACAGCCGGGACAGGGGACGAAAAACTGTTTTTT	CASTAGTGDEKLFF
TRBV5-4	NA	NA	TRBJ1-2	TGTGCCAGCAGCTTGGTAGGGGGACCGTACTATGGCTACACCTTC	CASSLVGGPYYGYTF
TRBV7-9	NA	NA	TRBJ1-2	TGTGCCAGCAGCTTTCCAGGGGTATTAGGTGGCTACACCTTC	CASSFPGVLGGYTF
TRBV4-2	TRBD1	NA	TRBJ1-5	TGTGCCAGCAGCCACCACCTAGGGAAGGGGACAGGGCTTCGTCAGCCCCAGCATTTT	CASSHHLGKGTGLRQPQHF
TRBV9	TRBD1	NA	TRBJ2-1	TGTGCCAGCAGCGTAGACAGGGGAAATGAGCAGTTCTTC	CASSVDRGNEQFF
TRBV6-1	TRBD1	NA	TRBJ1-2	TGTGCCAGCAGGGGGACAGCGAACTATGGCTACACCTTC	CASRGTANYGYTF
TRBV15	NA	NA	TRBJ1-2	TGTGCCACCAGCAGGGATTCACAGGGCAACTATGGCTACACCTTC	CATSRDSQGNYGYTF
TRBV5-1	NA	NA	TRBJ1-3	TGCGCCAGCAGCTTGAACATTCCGGGAACAAAGACTGGAAACACCATATATTTT	CASSLNIPGTKTGNTIYF
TRBV20-1	NA	NA	TRBJ2-7	TGCAGTGCTAGGGACAACTACGAGCAGTACTTC	CSARDNYEQYF
TRBV6-6	NA	NA	TRBJ1-2	TGTGGGGGGTCTACAGGGAACTATGGCTACACCTTC	CGGSTGNYGYTF
TRBV18	NA	NA	TRBJ2-5	TGTGCCAGCTCACCACCCGAAGCCAGGGGGGACCTCCGAAGGACCCAGTACTTC	CASSPPEARGDLRRTQYF
TRBV5-1	NA	NA	TRBJ2-1	TGCGCCAGCAGCATTGGCGGAACTTCCTACAATGAGCAGTTCTTC	CASSIGGTSYNEQFF